This record concerns one T cell receptor beta chain sequence. What it binds is not known. Time point here: week 23, last vaccination. Every vaccine dose comprised 300 ug of mutant IDH1 20-mer peptide plus topical imiquimod. Profiled with immunoSEQ multiplex PCR; TCRdb holds only in-frame clones, not every one. The table includes approximately 66,000 clones, approximately 87% detected once. This specimen comes from a study of a mutant IDH1 vaccine in newly diagnosed glioma. In the study overall: Eight vaccine injections were given to patients in weeks 1, 3, 5, 7, 11, 15, 19 and 23. Previous treatment comprised radiotherapy, temozolomide, or both, mostly both. The study's findings and limits: Among patients, 93.3% showed immune responses induced by the vaccine.

V shed 4 bases and J shed 8 bases, with 20 bases lying between them. Germline V gene data show CDR1 as SQVTM and CDR2 as ANQGSEA. The CDR3 is 14 amino acids. The clonotype comes from a young man with glioma. Here the sequenced sample was PBMCs, taken from a glioma patient whose treatment included an IDH1 peptide vaccine. The rearrangement joins TRBV29-1 to TRBJ1-2, with D unresolved. CDR3 residues: CSVGDLGDYGGYTF. CDR3 nucleotide sequence: TGCAGCGTTGGGGATTTGGGAGACTATGGCGGCTACACCTTC.